The rows below give T cell receptor beta chains drawn from one sample of a study of somatic mutations in cytotoxic T cells in rheumatoid arthritis. Repertoires were generated with immunoSEQ multiplex PCR, while TCRdb's copy carries only in-frame clones and drops some. The table includes just under 30,000 clones, around 87% detected once. The specimen was CD8+ T cells sorted from blood. The receptors come from an adult with rheumatoid arthritis. Each CDR3 is given with its conserved first and last residue. D genes are given only for firm matches. Only part of the rows carry a size: once, few, many, or a class if the clone is expanded.

TRBJ1-2 TRBD1 TRBV25-1 - TGTGCCAGCAGTGGACAGGGGGCAGACTATGGCTACACCTTC CASSGQGADYGYTF
TRBJ1-4 - TRBV11-2 - TGTGCCAGCACCGAAGTTAATGAAAAACTGTTTTTT CASTEVNEKLFF
TRBJ2-3 TRBD2 TRBV4-3 - TGCGCCAGCAGCCAAGATCCTAGCGGGGCTAGCACAGATACGCAGTATTTT CASSQDPSGASTDTQYF
TRBJ2-2 TRBD1 TRBV7-9 - TGTGCCAGCAGCTCCTGGACAGGGATTAACACCGGGGAGCTGTTTTTT CASSSWTGINTGELFF
TRBJ2-7 - TRBV10-3 - TGTGCCATCAGTGGGCAGGGGAATAACGAGCAGTACTTC CAISGQGNNEQYF
TRBJ2-2 TRBD1 TRBV5-4 - TGTGCCAGCAGCAGGGACAGGGGACAGAACACCGGGGAGCTGTTTTTT CASSRDRGQNTGELFF
TRBJ2-7 - TRBV29-1 - TGCAGCGGCATATATCTTGCCGAGCAGTACTTC CSGIYLAEQYF
TRBJ2-7 - TRBV11-2 - TGTGCCAGCAGCTTAGATGGGCCCGGTCCGCCACCACTGGAGCAGTACTTC CASSLDGPGPPPLEQYF
TRBJ2-1 - TRBV7-3 - TGTGCCAGCAGCTTAACTCTCAGCGAGCCCTACAATGAGCAGTTCTTC CASSLTLSEPYNEQFF
TRBJ2-5 - TRBV11-1 - TGTGCCAGCAAGGAAGGCGTACTCCACATCCAAGAGACCCAGTACTTC CASKEGVLHIQETQYF
TRBJ2-1 TRBD2 TRBV27 - TGTGCCAGCAGTTTAGGAGCGGGGGGCTACAATGAGCAGTTCTTC CASSLGAGGYNEQFF
TRBJ1-6 - TRBV30 - TGTGCCTGGAGTGGAACAGGATCGAAATCACCCCTCCACTTT CAWSGTGSKSPLHF
TRBJ1-2 TRBD1 TRBV4-1 - TGCGCCAGCAGCCAGGCGGGACAGGCCCCCCAGGGCGGCTACACCTTC CASSQAGQAPQGGYTF
TRBJ1-2 - TRBV2 - TGTGCCAGCAATGACCCCCGGCTCGGAGCAGGGACGACCCCGGGGCTTGACTATGGCTACACCTTC CASNDPRLGAGTTPGLDYGYTF
TRBJ1-2 TRBD1 TRBV2 - TGTGCCAGGAGTGGACAGGGGGAAGGCTACACCTTC CARSGQGEGYTF
TRBJ2-1 - TRBV20-1 - TGCAGTGCCGCCATCCTCAATGAGCAGTTCTTC CSAAILNEQFF
TRBJ2-7 TRBD1 TRBV7-9 once TGTGCCAGCAGCCCCTGGGACAGGGGGTACGAGCAGTACTTC CASSPWDRGYEQYF
TRBJ1-5 - TRBV10-2 - TGCGCCAGCAGTGAGTCCCATTATAGCAATCAGCCCCAGCATTTT CASSESHYSNQPQHF
TRBJ1-1 - TRBV5-1 - TGCGCCAGCAGCTTGGCCTGGGACTTAAACACTGAAGCTTTCTTT CASSLAWDLNTEAFF
TRBJ2-5 - TRBV5-6 once TGTGCCAGCAGCTTGGCCGATAATCAAGAGACCCAGTACTTC CASSLADNQETQYF
TRBJ2-7 - TRBV27 - TGTGCCAGCAGTTCCGTCGGGCCTTACGAGCAGTACTTC CASSSVGPYEQYF
TRBJ1-3 TRBD1 TRBV11-2 - TGTGCCAGCAGCCGGACAGGGACCTCTGGAAACACCATATATTTT CASSRTGTSGNTIYF